The 31 T cell receptor beta chains given below trace back to one sample, sequenced in a study of blood T cell repertoires in COVID-19. Using immunoSEQ multiplex PCR, the repertoire was profiled, and TCRdb retains in-frame clones only, with some absent. This table has 250,000 to 350,000 clones, around 83% appearing once. Input material: peripheral blood. The receptors were gathered from a woman aged 45-65 years with acute or convalescent COVID-19.

The chain combines TRBV9 with TRBJ2-3; 11 bases match TRBD2. Germline lookup yields CDR1 SGDLS and CDR2 YYNGEE. This CDR3 is 16 amino acids long. V shed 2 bases and J 6 bases; nucleotides not matched to a gene: 8. The DNA for the CDR3 is TGTGCCAGCAGCGTCACCGGGACTAGCGGCTCGGATACGCAGTATTTT. Amino acid sequence: CASSVTGTSGSDTQYF.

V is TRBV18 and J is TRBJ2-3; possibly TRBD1 for D (7 bases). CDR3 length equals 20 residues. Germline-derived CDR1 and CDR2 are KGHSH and LQKENI. V shed 6 bases and J shed 0 bases, with 28 bases lying between them. The CDR3 DNA reads TGTGCCAGCTCTCCCCGTTATCGGACAGGAGGGGTCATGAGCACAGATACGCAGTATTTT. This encodes CASSPRYRTGGVMSTDTQYF.

V is TRBV25-1 and J is TRBJ2-2; no clear D. V lost 3 bases to trimming and J lost 13 bases, with 12 bases between them. CDR1 is MGHDK, CDR2 SYGVNS, per germline. The CDR3 is 12 amino acids. The CDR3 sequence: CASSDNSLWLFF. CDR3 DNA sequence: TGTGCCAGCAGTGACAACAGTTTGTGGCTGTTTTTT.

V usage is TRBV27 and J usage is TRBJ2-2; 8 bases map to TRBD2. The CDR3 spans 16 residues. V lost 7 bases, J lost 9 bases, and 16 bases stayed unmatched. Germline V gene data show CDR1 as MNHEY and CDR2 as SMNVEV (reference sequence). CDR3 residues: CASTNSGTRKYRELFF. The CDR3 coding sequence is TGTGCCAGCACTAACTCCGGGACTAGGAAGTATCGGGAGCTGTTTTTT.

The chain links TRBV10-2 to TRBJ1-2; D not certain. The V end lost 5 bases, the J end lost 4 bases, and 11 bases lay between the germline ends. Germline-derived CDR1 and CDR2 are WSHSY and SAAADI. The CDR3 extends over 13 amino acids. CDR3 sequence reads: CASSRGEGYGYTF. The CDR3, as DNA: TGCGCCAGCAGTCGGGGAGAAGGCTATGGCTACACCTTC.

This chain links TRBV5-4 with TRBJ2-7; 10 bases agree with TRBD2. This CDR3 region has 16 residues. CDR1 is SGHNT and CDR2 is YYREEE in the germline V gene (reference sequence). V shed 4 bases, J shed 2 bases, and the junction held 9 bases outside the gene matches. In nucleotides, the CDR3 is TGTGCCAGCAGCCCCGGCGGGAGCGGGGGGGCCTACGAGCAGTACGTC. Translation: CASSPGGSGGAYEQYV.

The chain uses TRBV30 and TRBJ2-2, with 11 bases that match TRBD1. There are 15 residues in the CDR3. V was pared by 1 base and J by 6 bases, with 4 bases of the junction left unmatched. CDR1 and CDR2 (germline): GTSNPN, SVGIG (reference sequence). The CDR3, as DNA: TGTGCCTGGAGTGAAGGACAGGGGGCGGCCGGGGAGCTGTTTTTT. Its translation is CAWSEGQGAAGELFF.

The genes are TRBV4-1 and TRBJ1-1; 7 nucleotides align to TRBD1. Germline V gives CDR1 MGHRA, CDR2 YSYEKL. The V gene end was trimmed by 4 bases and the J gene end by 3 bases; junction bases not matched to a gene: 2. This CDR3 contains 13 residues. DNA for the CDR3: TGCGCCAGCAGCCTAACAGGGGACACTGAAGCTTTCTTT. This codes for CASSLTGDTEAFF.

The chain employs TRBV5-1 and TRBJ2-3; perhaps TRBD2 as D (6 bases). Germline CDR1 is SGHRS and CDR2 is YFSETQ. This CDR3 is 16 amino acids long. The V end lost 0 bases, the J end lost 3 bases, and 14 bases lay between the germline ends. Written as DNA, the CDR3 is TGCGCCAGCAGCTTGGTGGGCGGGGTAGATACAGATACGCAGTATTTT. Its translation: CASSLVGGVDTDTQYF.

The gene calls are TRBV30 and TRBJ1-2; no clear D gene. V was cut by 4 bases and J by 7 bases, with 13 bases left in between. This CDR3 spans 12 amino acids. Germline V lookup: CDR1 GTSNPN, CDR2 SVGIG (reference sequence). In DNA, the CDR3 is TGTGCCTGGACCCCGGGGAAGGCTGGCTACACCTTC. The encoded protein is CAWTPGKAGYTF.

V usage is TRBV3-1 (or the pseudogene TRBV3-2) and J usage is TRBJ1-3; D might be TRBD1 (5 bases). The V gene's germline CDR1 is LGHDT and CDR2 YNNKEL (reference sequence). V shed 3 bases and J shed 4 bases, with 13 bases lying between them. CDR3 length: 15 amino acids. The CDR3 nucleotides are TGTGCCAGCAGCCAGGGGGGTTTGGCGGGAAACACCATATATTTT. Protein: CASSQGGLAGNTIYF.

The CDR3 nucleotides read TGTGCCAGCAGCGTAAGAGCGGGAGCAGATACGCAGTATTTT. It yields the protein CASSVRAGADTQYF. The V gene is TRBV9, the J gene TRBJ2-3; 8 bases map to TRBD2. CDR3 length: 14 amino acids. From germline, CDR1 is SGDLS and CDR2 YYNGEE. Trimming took 1 base from V and 4 from J; bases not matched to a gene: 2.

The chain couples TRBV2 to TRBJ1-4; no reliable D call. This CDR3 is built from 13 residues. Per the germline V gene, CDR1 is SNHLY and CDR2 is FYNNEI. Trimming left V 1 base short and J 14 bases short, with 14 bases between. The CDR3 protein is CASSEGATAFLFF. The CDR3 nucleotides are TGTGCCAGCAGTGAAGGGGCGACGGCCTTTCTGTTTTTT.

The chain combines TRBV7-6 with TRBJ1-2, with D perhaps matching TRBD1 (5 bases). V was shortened by 1 base and J by 8 bases, with 14 bases between the two germline ends. The V gene's germline CDR1 is SGHVS and CDR2 FNYEAQ. The CDR3 has 14 amino acids. The CDR3 coding sequence is TGTGCCAGCAGCTTAGGCGGCAGGGCCCGGGGCTACACCTTC. This translates into CASSLGGRARGYTF.

The V gene is TRBV30, the J gene TRBJ1-5; TRBD1 agrees at 8 bases. The germline V gene encodes CDR1 GTSNPN and CDR2 SVGIG (reference sequence). V shed 2 bases and J 7 bases; nucleotides not matched to a gene: 7. CDR3 length: 14 amino acids. CDR3 residues: CAWSKDRVGQPQHF. The DNA for the CDR3 is TGTGCCTGGAGTAAGGACAGGGTAGGCCAGCCCCAGCATTTT.

V and J are TRBV2 and TRBJ2-3; 11 bases agree with TRBD2. The CDR3 length is 16 residues. The V gene end was trimmed by 1 base and the J gene end by 6 bases; junction bases not matched to a gene: 6. Germline V gene data show CDR1 as SNHLY and CDR2 as FYNNEI. In DNA, the CDR3 is TGTGCCAGCAGTGAAGGTAGCGGGGGGGCCTCCGATACGCAGTATTTT. Translating gives CASSEGSGGASDTQYF. The complete variable domain, with remaining parts taken from reference TRBV2 and TRBJ2-3, reads EPEVTQTPSHQVTQMGQEVILRCVPISNHLYFYWYRQILGQKVEFLVSFYNNEISEKSEIFDDQFSVERPDGSNFTLKIRSTKLEDSAMYFCASSEGSGGASDTQYFGPGTRLTVL.

The V gene is TRBV27, the J gene TRBJ1-6; D is unresolved. CDR1 and CDR2 from the germline V gene are MNHEY and SMNVEV (reference sequence). CDR3 length equals 14 residues. V was shortened by 4 bases and J by 7 bases, with 11 bases between the two germline ends. The CDR3 DNA is TGTGCCAGCAGTTACGGGGTGGACAATTCACCCCTCCACTTT. Encoded protein: CASSYGVDNSPLHF.

The chain employs TRBV9 and TRBJ2-1; perhaps TRBD1 as D (6 bases). V shed 4 bases and J shed 3 bases, with 17 bases lying between them. Germline V lookup: CDR1 SGDLS, CDR2 YYNGEE. The CDR3 length is 16 residues. CDR3 in amino acids: CASSKQGQLLYNEQFF. Written as DNA, the CDR3 is TGTGCCAGCAGCAAACAGGGACAACTCCTCTACAATGAGCAGTTCTTC. Drawing the rest from reference TRBV9 and TRBJ2-1, the complete variable domain is DSGVTQTPKHLITATGQRVTLRCSPRSGDLSVYWYQQSLDQGLQFLIQYYNGEERAKGNILERFSAQQFPDLHSELNLSSLELGDSALYFCASSKQGQLLYNEQFFGPGTRLTVL.

The chain couples TRBV7-9 to TRBJ1-1; D remains ambiguous. This CDR3 has 17 amino acids. The germline V gene has CDR1 SEHNR and CDR2 FQNEAQ (reference sequence). V lost 0 bases to trimming and J lost 0 bases, with 14 bases between them. The CDR3 sequence: CASSLARNSRMNTEAFF. CDR3 nucleotides: TGTGCCAGCAGCTTAGCGCGGAACTCACGCATGAACACTGAAGCTTTCTTT. Filled out from reference TRBV7-9 and TRBJ1-1, the complete variable domain reads DTGVSQNPRHKITKRGQNVTFRCDPISEHNRLYWYRQTLGQGPEFLTYFQNEAQLEKSRLLSDRFSAERPKGSFSTLEIQRTEQGDSAMYLCASSLARNSRMNTEAFFGQGTRLTVV.

The chain has TRBV2 and TRBJ2-5; 7 bases agree with TRBD2. CDR1 and CDR2 from the germline V gene are SNHLY and FYNNEI. The CDR3 has 15 residues. J was trimmed by 1 base and V by 8 bases; bases with no gene match: 10. The CDR3 spells CASGRVVGIQETQYF. CDR3 in DNA: TGTGCCAGCGGGAGGGTGGTTGGGATCCAAGAGACCCAGTACTTC.

The chain recombines TRBV19 with TRBJ2-5, with 10 nucleotides matching TRBD2. CDR1 and CDR2 from the germline V gene are LNHDA and SQIVND (reference sequence). The V gene end was trimmed by 6 bases and the J gene end by 3 bases; junction bases not matched to a gene: 4. This CDR3 has 14 residues. The CDR3 loop reads CASRSSGGKETQYF. The CDR3 coding sequence is TGTGCCAGTAGAAGTAGCGGGGGGAAAGAGACCCAGTACTTC.

This sequence joins TRBV30 and TRBJ1-6; the D gene is possibly TRBD1 (5 bases). The germline V and J ends were trimmed by 0 bases and 0 bases, with 9 bases remaining between them. This CDR3 is built from 16 residues. Germline V gives CDR1 GTSNPN, CDR2 SVGIG (reference sequence). CDR3: CAWSVADSSYNSPLHF. The DNA for the CDR3 is TGTGCCTGGAGTGTCGCAGACAGCTCCTATAATTCACCCCTCCACTTT. The whole variable domain, remainder taken from reference TRBV30 and TRBJ1-6, is SQTIHQWPATLVQPVGSPLSLECTVEGTSNPNLYWYRQAAGRGLQLLFYSVGIGQISSEVPQNLSASRPQDRQFILSSKKLLLSDSGFYLCAWSVADSSYNSPLHFGNGTRLTVT.

This clone was counted a single time. The V call is TRBV21-1, the J call TRBJ1-2. TRBV21-1 has pseudogene status. The CDR3 loop spans 14 amino acids. This CDR3 reads CASSRSTGVGGYTF. CDR3 nucleotides: TGTGCCAGCAGCCGTTCCACCGGGGTGGGAGGCTACACCTTC.

This clone was detected only once. The V and J genes are TRBV29-1 and TRBJ2-7; tentatively, D is TRBD1 (5 bases). The CDR3 runs 15 residues. Trimming removed 4 bases at V and 2 bases at J, with 18 bases between. CDR1 and CDR2 from the germline V gene are SQVTM and ANQGSEA. In DNA, the CDR3 is TGCAGCGTTGGATCTTTGGGGCAGCGAACCTACGAGCAGTACTTC. Amino acid sequence: CSVGSLGQRTYEQYF.

The chain uses TRBV5-1 and TRBJ2-7, with a weak D call TRBD2 (6 bases). The germline V and J ends were trimmed by 4 bases and 2 bases, with 16 bases remaining between them. CDR1 SGHRS and CDR2 YFSETQ come from the germline V gene. The CDR3 runs 15 residues. CDR3 bases: TGCGCCAGCAGCGGGGGAGGATCCTATACCTACGAGCAGTACTTC. Amino acids: CASSGGGSYTYEQYF.

The rearrangement joins TRBV6-6 to TRBJ1-2; 7 nucleotides line up with TRBD1. The CDR3 spans 15 residues. Germline values: CDR1 MNHNY, CDR2 SVGAGI (reference sequence). V was pared by 6 bases and J by 4 bases, with 11 bases of the junction left unmatched. CDR3 sequence (DNA): TGTGCCAGCAGAAAAGCGGAGGGGGCCACCTATGGCTACACCTTC. Its protein product is CASRKAEGATYGYTF.

This clone was seen once. V usage is TRBV20-1 and J usage is TRBJ1-1; maybe TRBD1 (5 bases). Germline assignment: CDR1 DFQATT and CDR2 SNEGSKA (reference sequence). V lost 3 bases, J lost 1 base, and 9 bases lay in between. The CDR3 sequence is 13 residues long. The CDR3 DNA reads TGCAGTGCTAGTAAGACAGCGAACACTGAAGCTTTCTTT. Its translation: CSASKTANTEAFF.

The chain employs TRBV20-1 and TRBJ1-5; D not certain. Germline CDR1 is DFQATT and CDR2 is SNEGSKA (reference sequence). The CDR3 is 16 residues long. V was shortened by 3 bases and J by 1 base, with 16 bases between the two germline ends. The CDR3 DNA reads as TGCAGTGCTAGTTATTCGAAGGGAGGAAGCAATCAGCCCCAGCATTTT. Residues: CSASYSKGGSNQPQHF.

Points on this clone: Mismatch with germline at one junction end may stem from a read error. The chain couples TRBV27 to TRBJ2-7, with 7 positions matching TRBD1. The CDR3 has 13 residues. Germline CDR1 reads MNHEY; CDR2 reads SMNVEV (reference sequence). The CDR3 loop is CASSLTGNKRWNF. Here the CDR3 DNA reads TGTGCCAGCAGCTTGACAGGGAATAAGAGGTGGAACTTC.

The V and J genes are TRBV19 and TRBJ1-4; TRBD1 aligns across 8 bases. The trim removed 7 bases at V and 8 bases at J, leaving 6 bases unmatched. The CDR3 loop spans 13 amino acids. The V gene's germline CDR1 is LNHDA and CDR2 SQIVND (reference sequence). CDR3 sequence: CASTDRGKEKLFF. The CDR3 region has the DNA TGTGCCAGTACCGACAGGGGAAAGGAAAAACTGTTTTTT.

The genes are TRBV6-1 and TRBJ1-1; D is possibly TRBD1 (6 bases). CDR3 size: 16 residues. V was shortened by 2 bases and J by 5 bases, with 18 bases between the two germline ends. The germline CDR1 and CDR2 sequences are MNHNS and SASEGT. For the CDR3, the DNA is TGTGCCAGCAGTGAATTGCCCGGGACATTTGGAACTGAAGCTTTCTTT. This codes for CASSELPGTFGTEAFF.